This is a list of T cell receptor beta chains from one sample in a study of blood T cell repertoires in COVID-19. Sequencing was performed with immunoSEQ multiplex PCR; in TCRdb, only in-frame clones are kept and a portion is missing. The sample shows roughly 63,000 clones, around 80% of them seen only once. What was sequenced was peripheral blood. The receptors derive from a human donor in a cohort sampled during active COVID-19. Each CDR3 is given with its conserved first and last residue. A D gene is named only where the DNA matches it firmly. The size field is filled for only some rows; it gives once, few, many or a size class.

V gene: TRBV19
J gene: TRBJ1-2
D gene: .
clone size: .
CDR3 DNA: TGTGCCAGTAGTATACAGGGGTATGGCTACACCTTC
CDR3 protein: CASSIQGYGYTF

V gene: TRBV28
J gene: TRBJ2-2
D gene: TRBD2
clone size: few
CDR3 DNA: TGTGCCAGCAGCTTTGCCCGGACTAGCCTGAGGAACACCGGGGAGCTGTTTTTT
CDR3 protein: CASSFARTSLRNTGELFF

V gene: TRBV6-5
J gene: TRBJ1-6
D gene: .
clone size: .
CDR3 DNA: TGTGCCAGCAGTTACAAGAGGAATTCACCCCTCCACTTT
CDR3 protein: CASSYKRNSPLHF

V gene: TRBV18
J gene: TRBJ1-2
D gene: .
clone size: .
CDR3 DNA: TGTGCCAGCTCACCAGGGTCCAGGGGAGAGTATGGCTACACCTTC
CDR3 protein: CASSPGSRGEYGYTF

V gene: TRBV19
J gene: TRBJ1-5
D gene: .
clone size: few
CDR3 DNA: TGTGCCAGTAGTATGGGCCGGGGAGGGCAGCCCCAGCATTTT
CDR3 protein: CASSMGRGGQPQHF

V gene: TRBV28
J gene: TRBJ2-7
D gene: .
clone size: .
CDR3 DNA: TGTGCCAGCATCTCGAGTAGCGGCACCTACGAGCAGTACTTC
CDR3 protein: CASISSSGTYEQYF

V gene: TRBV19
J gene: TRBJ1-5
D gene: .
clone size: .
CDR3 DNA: TGTGCCAGTAGTATAGTCCCGGGACTTATAAGCAATCAGCCCCAGCATTTT
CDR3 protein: CASSIVPGLISNQPQHF

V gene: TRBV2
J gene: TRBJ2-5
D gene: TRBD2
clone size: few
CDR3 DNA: TGTGCCAGCAAAGGACTAGTGGAGACCCAGTACTTC
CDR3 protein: CASKGLVETQYF

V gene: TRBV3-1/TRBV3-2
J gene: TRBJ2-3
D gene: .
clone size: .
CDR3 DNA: TGTGCCAGCAGCACCCATGCTAATACGCAGTATTTT
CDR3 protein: CASSTHANTQYF

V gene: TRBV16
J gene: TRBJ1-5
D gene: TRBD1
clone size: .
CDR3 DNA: TGTGCCAGCAGCTCGTGGGGGGACAGACTCAATCAGCCCCAGCATTTT
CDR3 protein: CASSSWGDRLNQPQHF

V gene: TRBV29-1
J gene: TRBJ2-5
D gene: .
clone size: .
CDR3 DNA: TGCAGCGTCGAAAACCGGGAACTTACGGGGGAGACCCAGTACTTC
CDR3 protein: CSVENRELTGETQYF

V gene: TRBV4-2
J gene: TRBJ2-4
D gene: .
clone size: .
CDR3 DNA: TGTGCCAGCAGCCAAGGAGACCAGGGGCCCAAAAACATTCAGTACTTC
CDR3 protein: CASSQGDQGPKNIQYF

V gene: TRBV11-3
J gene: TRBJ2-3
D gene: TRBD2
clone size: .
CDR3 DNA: TGTGCCAGCAGCTTTGGCGGGGGGCTAGCGGGAGATACGCAGTATTTT
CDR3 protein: CASSFGGGLAGDTQYF

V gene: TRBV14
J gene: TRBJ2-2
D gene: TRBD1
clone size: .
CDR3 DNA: TGTGCCAAATGGGACAGGCCGGACACCGGGGAGCTGTTTTTT
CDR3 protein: CAKWDRPDTGELFF

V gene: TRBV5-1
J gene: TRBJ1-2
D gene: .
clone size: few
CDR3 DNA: TGCGCCAGCAGCTGGATAGGCGGGGAGAATGGCTACACCTTC
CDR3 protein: CASSWIGGENGYTF